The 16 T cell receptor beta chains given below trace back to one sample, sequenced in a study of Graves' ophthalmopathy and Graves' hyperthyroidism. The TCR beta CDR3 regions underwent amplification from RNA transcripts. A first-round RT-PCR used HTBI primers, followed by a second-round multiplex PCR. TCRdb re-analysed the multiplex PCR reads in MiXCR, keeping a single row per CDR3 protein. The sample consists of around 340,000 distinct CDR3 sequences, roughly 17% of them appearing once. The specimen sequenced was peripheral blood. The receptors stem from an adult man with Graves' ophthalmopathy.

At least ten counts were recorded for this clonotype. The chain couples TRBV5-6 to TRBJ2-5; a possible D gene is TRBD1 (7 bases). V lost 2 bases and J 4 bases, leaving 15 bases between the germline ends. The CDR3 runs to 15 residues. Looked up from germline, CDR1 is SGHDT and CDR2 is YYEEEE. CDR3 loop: CASSFGGGAGETQYF. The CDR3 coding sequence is TGTGCCAGCAGCTTTGGAGGGGGCGCGGGAGAGACCCAGTACTTC.

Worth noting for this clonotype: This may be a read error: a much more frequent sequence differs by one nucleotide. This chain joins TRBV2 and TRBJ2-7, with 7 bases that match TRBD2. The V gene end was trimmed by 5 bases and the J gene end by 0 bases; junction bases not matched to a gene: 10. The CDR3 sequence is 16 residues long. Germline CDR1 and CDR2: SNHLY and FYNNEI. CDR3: CASSFSFPGGSYEQYF. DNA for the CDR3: TGTGCCAGCAGTTTTTCGTTCCCGGGGGGCTCCTACGAGCAGTACTTC. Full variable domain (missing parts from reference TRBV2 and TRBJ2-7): EPEVTQTPSHQVTQMGQEVILRCVPISNHLYFYWYRQILGQKVEFLVSFYNNEISEKSEIFDDQFSVERPDGSNFTLKIRSTKLEDSAMYFCASSFSFPGGSYEQYFGPGTRLTVT.

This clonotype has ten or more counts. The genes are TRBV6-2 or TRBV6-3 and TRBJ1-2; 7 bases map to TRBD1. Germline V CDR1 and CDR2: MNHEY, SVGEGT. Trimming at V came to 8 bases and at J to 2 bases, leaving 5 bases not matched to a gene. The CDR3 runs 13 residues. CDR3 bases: TGTGCCAGCGGGACAGCATTAAACTATGGCTACACCTTC. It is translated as CASGTALNYGYTF.

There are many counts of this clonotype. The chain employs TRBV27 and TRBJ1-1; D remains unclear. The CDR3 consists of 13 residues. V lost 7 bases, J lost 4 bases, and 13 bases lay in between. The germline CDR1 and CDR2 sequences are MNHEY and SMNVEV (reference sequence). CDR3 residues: CASIGLLSTEAFF. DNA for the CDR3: TGTGCCAGCATCGGTCTCTTAAGCACTGAAGCTTTCTTT.

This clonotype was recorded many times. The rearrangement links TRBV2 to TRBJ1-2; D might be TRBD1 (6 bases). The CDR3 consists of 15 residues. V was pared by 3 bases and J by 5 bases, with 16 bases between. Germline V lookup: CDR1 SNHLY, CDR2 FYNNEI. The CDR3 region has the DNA TGTGCCAGCAGTGAGGGGGGGCCTTTTAGGTATGGCTACACCTTC. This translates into CASSEGGPFRYGYTF.

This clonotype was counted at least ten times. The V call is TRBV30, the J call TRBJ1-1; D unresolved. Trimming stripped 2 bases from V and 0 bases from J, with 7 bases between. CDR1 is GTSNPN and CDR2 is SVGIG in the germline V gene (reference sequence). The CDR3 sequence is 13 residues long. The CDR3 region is CAWSTNVNTEAFF. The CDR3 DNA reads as TGTGCCTGGAGTACAAATGTGAACACTGAAGCTTTCTTT.

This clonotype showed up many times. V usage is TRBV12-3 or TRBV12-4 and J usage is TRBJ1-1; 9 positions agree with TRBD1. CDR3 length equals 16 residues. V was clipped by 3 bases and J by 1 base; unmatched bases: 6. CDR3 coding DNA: TGTGCCAGCAGTTTTGGGACAGGGAAGGGGAACACTGAAGCTTTCTTT. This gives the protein CASSFGTGKGNTEAFF.

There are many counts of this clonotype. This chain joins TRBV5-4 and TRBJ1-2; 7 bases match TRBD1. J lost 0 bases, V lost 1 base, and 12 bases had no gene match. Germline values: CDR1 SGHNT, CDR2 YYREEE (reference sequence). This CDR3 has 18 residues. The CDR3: CASSLWVPDRRANYGYTF. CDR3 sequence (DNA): TGTGCCAGCAGCTTGTGGGTCCCGGACAGGCGAGCTAACTATGGCTACACCTTC.

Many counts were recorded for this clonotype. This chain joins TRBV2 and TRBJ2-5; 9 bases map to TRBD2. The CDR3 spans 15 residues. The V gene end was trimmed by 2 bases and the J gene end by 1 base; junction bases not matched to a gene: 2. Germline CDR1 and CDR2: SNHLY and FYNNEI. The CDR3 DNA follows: TGTGCCAGCAGTGAATGGCGGGGGGGCCAAGAGACCCAGTACTTC. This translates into CASSEWRGGQETQYF.

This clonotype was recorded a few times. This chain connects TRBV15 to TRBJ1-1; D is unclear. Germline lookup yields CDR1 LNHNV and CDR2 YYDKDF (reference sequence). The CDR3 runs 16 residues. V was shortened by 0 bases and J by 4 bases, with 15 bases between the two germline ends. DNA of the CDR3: TGTGCCACCAGCAGAGATTTGGCGACGAGAATCACTGAAGCTTTCTTT. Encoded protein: CATSRDLATRITEAFF.

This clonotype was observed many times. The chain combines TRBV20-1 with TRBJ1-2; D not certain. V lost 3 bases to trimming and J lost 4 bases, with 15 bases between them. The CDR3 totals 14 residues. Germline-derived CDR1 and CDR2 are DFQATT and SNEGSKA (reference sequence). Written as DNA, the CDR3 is TGCAGTGCTAGTAGGGTTTCGCGCGTCTATGGCTACACCTTC. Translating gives CSASRVSRVYGYTF.

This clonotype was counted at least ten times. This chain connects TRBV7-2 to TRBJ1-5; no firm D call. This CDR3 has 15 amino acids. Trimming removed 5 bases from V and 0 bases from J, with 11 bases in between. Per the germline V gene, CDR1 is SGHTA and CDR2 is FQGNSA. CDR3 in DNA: TGTGCCAGCAGCGGCGACGGGAGTAGCAATCAGCCCCAGCATTTT. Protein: CASSGDGSSNQPQHF. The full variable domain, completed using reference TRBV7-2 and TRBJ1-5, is GAGVSQSPSNKVTEKGKDVELRCDPISGHTALYWYRQSLGQGLEFLIYFQGNSAPDKSGLPSDRFSAERTGGSVSTLTIQRTQQEDSAVYLCASSGDGSSNQPQHFGDGTRLSIL.

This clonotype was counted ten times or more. CDR3 protein: CASSLLGRETQYF. As DNA, the CDR3 is TGCGCCAGCAGCTTGTTAGGCCGGGAGACCCAGTACTTC. This chain connects TRBV5-1 to TRBJ2-5; no firm D call. The CDR3 is 13 residues long. The V end was cut by 1 base, the J end by 5 bases, with 9 bases between. Germline V gene sequence: CDR1 SGHRS, CDR2 YFSETQ.

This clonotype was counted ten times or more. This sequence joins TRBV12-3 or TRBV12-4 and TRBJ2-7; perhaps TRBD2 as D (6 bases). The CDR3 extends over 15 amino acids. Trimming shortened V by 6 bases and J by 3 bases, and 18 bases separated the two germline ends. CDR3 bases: TGTGCCAGCAGCCGGGACCTTCGGGGGTACTACGAGCAGTACTTC. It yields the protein CASSRDLRGYYEQYF.

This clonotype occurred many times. CDR3 protein: CASSEARDSGQYF. Here the CDR3 DNA reads TGTGCCAGCAGTGAAGCGCGGGACTCAGGGCAGTACTTC. J is TRBJ2-5 and V is TRBV2; D may be TRBD2 (6 bases). The CDR3 length is 13 residues. Trimming cost V 0 bases and J 11 bases, with 13 bases left between them. CDR1 SNHLY and CDR2 FYNNEI come from the germline V gene.

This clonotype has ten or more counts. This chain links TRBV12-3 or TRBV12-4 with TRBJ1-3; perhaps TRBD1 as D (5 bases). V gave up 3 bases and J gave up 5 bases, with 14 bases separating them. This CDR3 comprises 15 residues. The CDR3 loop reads CASSFSGGRRNTIYF. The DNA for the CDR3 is TGTGCCAGCAGTTTCAGTGGGGGAAGGAGAAACACCATATATTTT.